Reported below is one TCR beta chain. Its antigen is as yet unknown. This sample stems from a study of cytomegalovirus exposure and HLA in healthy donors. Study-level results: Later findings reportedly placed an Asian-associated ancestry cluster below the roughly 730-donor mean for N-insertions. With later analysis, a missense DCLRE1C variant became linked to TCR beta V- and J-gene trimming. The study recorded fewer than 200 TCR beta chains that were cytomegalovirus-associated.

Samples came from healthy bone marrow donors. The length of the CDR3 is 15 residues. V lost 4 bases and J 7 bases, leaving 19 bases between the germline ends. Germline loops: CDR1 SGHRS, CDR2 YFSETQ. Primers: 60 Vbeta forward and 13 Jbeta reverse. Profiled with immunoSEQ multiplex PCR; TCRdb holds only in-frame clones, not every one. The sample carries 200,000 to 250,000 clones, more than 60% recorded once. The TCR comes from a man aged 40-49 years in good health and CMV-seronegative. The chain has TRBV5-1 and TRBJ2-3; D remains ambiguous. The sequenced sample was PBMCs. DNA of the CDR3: TGCGCCAGCAGCCCGCTAGAGGCCGATTGGAATACGCAGTATTTT. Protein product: CASSPLEADWNTQYF. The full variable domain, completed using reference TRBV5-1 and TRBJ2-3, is KAGVTQTPRYLIKTRGQQVTLSCSPISGHRSVSWYQQTPGQGLQFLFEYFSETQRNKGNFPGRFSGRQFSNSRSEMNVSTLELGDSALYLCASSPLEADWNTQYFGPGTRLTVL.